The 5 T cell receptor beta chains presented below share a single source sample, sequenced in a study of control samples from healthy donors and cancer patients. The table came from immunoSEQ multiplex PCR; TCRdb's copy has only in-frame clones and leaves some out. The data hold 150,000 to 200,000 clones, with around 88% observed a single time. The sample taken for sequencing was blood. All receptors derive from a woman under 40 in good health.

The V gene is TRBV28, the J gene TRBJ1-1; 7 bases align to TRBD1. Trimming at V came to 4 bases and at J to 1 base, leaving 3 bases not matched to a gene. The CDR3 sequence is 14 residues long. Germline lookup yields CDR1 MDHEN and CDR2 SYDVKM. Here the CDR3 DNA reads TGTGCCAGCAGTTCAAGACAGGGGAACACTGAAGCTTTCTTT. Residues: CASSSRQGNTEAFF.

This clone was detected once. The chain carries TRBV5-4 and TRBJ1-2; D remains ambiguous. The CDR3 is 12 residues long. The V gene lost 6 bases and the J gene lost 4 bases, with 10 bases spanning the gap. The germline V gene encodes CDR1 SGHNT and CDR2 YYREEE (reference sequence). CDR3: CASNAFLYGYTF. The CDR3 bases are TGTGCCAGCAACGCCTTCCTCTATGGCTACACCTTC.

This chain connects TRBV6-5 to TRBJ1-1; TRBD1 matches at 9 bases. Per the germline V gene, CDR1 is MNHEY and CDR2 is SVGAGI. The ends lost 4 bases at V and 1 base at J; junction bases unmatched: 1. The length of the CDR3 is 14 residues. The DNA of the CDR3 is TGTGCCAGCAGTTTGGGACAGGGGAACACTGAAGCTTTCTTT. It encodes CASSLGQGNTEAFF.

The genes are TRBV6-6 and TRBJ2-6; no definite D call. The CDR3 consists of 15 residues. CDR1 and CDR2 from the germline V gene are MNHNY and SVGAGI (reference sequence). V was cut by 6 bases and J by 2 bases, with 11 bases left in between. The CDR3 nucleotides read TGTGCCAGCAGCCAACAGCTAGCTGGGGCCAACGTCCTGACTTTC. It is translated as CASSQQLAGANVLTF.

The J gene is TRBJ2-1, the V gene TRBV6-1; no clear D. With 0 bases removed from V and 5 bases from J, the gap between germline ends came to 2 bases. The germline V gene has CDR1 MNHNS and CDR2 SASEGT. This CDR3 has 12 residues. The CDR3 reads CASSEADNEQFF. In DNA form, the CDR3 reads TGTGCCAGCAGTGAAGCGGACAATGAGCAGTTCTTC.